Reported below is one TCR beta chain. Its antigen is currently unknown. The CDR3 is made up of 11 amino acids. In germline, CDR1 is GTSNPN, CDR2 SVGIG (reference sequence). The record originates from a study of T cells after yellow fever vaccination. Study-level information: Preparing low-cell-number fractions relied on SMART-Seq v4 Ultra Low Input.

Study conclusions and caveats: Boosting was followed by the reappearance of most primary-vaccination clones (roughly 95% CD4, around 90% CD8).

TCRdb redid the calling of the 5' RACE reads with MiXCR, one entry per CDR3 protein. The sample carries some 120,000 distinct CDR3 sequences, around 15% recorded once. The chain carries TRBV30 and TRBJ1-1, with D maybe TRBD1 (6 bases). This sequence was found in a man aged 18-30 years who received the YFV17D yellow fever vaccine. Sequencing used CD8+ T cells sorted from PBMCs, obtained 5 days after the yellow fever booster vaccination. CDR3 sequence: CALQGTTEAFF. The CDR3 DNA is TGTGCTCTACAGGGTACCACTGAAGCTTTCTTT.